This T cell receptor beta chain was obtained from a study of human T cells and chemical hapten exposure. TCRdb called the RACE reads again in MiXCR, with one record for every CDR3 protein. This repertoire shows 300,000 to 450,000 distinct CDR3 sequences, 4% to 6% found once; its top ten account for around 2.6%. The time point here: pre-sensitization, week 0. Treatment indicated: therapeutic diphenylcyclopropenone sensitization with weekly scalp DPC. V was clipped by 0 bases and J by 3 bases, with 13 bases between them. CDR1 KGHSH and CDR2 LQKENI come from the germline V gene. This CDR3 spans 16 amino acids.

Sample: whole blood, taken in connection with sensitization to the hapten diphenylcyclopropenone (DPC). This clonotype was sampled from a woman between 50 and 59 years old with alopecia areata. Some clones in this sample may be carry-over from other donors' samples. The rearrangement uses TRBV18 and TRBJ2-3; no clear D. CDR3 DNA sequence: TGTGCCAGCTCACCACCTTTGGTAGTAGTAACAGATACGCAGTATTTT. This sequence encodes CASSPPLVVVTDTQYF.